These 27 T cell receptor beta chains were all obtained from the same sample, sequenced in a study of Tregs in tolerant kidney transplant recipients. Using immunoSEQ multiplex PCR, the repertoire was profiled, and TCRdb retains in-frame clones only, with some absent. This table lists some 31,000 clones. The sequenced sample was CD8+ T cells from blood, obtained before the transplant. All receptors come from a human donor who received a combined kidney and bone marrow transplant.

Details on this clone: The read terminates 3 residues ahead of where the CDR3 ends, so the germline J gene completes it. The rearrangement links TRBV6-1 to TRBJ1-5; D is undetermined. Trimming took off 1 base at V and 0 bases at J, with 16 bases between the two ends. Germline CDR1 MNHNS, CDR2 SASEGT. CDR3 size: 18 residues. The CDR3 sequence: CASSEGKGALISNQPQHF. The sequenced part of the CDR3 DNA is TGTGCCAGCAGTGAAGGGAAGGGCGCTCTAATTAGCAATCAGCCC.

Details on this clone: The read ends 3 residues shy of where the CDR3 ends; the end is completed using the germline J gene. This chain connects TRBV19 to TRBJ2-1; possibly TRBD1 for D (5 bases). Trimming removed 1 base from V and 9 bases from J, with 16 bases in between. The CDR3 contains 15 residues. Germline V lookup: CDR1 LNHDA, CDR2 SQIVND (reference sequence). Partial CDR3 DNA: TGTGCCAGTAGTATAGCTCCAGGGTTAATGCTTGAG. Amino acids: CASSIAPGLMLE. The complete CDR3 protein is CASSIAPGLMLEQFF.

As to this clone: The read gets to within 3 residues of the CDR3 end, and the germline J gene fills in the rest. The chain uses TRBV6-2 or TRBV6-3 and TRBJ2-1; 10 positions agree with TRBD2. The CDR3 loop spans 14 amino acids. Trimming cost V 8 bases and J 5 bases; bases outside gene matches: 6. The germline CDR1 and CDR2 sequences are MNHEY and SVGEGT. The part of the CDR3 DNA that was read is TGTGCCAGCGGAGCGGGAGGGGCCCACAATGAG. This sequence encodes CASGAGGAHNE. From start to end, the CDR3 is CASGAGGAHNEQFF.

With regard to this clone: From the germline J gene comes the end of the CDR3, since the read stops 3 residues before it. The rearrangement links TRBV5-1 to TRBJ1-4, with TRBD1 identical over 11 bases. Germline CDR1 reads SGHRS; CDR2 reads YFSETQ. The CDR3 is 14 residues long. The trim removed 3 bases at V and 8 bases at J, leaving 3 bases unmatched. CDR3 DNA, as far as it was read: TGCGCCAGCAGCTCGGGACAGGGGGACGAAAAA. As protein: CASSSGQGDEK. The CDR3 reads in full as CASSSGQGDEKLFF.

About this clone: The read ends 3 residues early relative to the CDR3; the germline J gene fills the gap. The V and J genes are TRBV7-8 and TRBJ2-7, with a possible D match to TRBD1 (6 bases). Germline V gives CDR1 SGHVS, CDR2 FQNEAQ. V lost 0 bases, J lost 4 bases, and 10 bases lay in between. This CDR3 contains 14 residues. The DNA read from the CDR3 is TGTGCCAGCAGCTTAGCCGGCAGGGGATACGAG. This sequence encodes CASSLAGRGYE. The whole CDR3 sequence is CASSLAGRGYEQYF.

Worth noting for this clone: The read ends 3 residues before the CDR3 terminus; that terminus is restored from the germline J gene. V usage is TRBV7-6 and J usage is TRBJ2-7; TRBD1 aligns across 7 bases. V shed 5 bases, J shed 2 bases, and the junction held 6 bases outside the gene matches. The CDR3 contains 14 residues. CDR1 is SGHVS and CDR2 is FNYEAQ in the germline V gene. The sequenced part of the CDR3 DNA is TGTGCCAGCAGCGAAGTAGGGACAGCCTACGAG. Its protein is CASSEVGTAYE. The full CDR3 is CASSEVGTAYEQYF.

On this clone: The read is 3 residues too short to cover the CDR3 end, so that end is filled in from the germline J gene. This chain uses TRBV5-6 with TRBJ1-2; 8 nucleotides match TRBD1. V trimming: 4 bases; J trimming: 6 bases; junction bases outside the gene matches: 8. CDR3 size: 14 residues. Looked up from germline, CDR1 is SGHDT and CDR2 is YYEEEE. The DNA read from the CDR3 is TGTGCCAGCAGCCTGATGGGGACAGGCGATGGC. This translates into CASSLMGTGDG. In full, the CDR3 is CASSLMGTGDGYTF.

The CDR3 spells CASSLTGQIYEQYF. The DNA read from the CDR3 is TGTGCCAGCAGCCTTACGGGACAGATCTACGAG. The chain combines TRBV7-9 with TRBJ2-7; 7 nucleotides line up with TRBD1. The read comes to an end 3 residues before the CDR3 does, leaving the germline J gene to fill in the end. Germline lookup yields CDR1 SEHNR and CDR2 FQNEAQ (reference sequence). This CDR3 comprises 14 residues. V was pared by 5 bases and J by 3 bases, with 7 bases of the junction left unmatched.

This CDR3 is CASSPQGTLPLNTEAFF. The covered CDR3 bases are TGCGCCAGCAGTCCACAGGGAACCCTACCATTGAACACTGAA. The V call is TRBV23-1, the J call TRBJ1-1; weak D call: TRBD1 (6 bases). The DNA ends 3 residues before the CDR3 does, and the rest of the CDR3 is filled in from the germline J gene. TRBV23-1 is an open reading frame, and its role is uncertain. V was trimmed by 4 bases and J by 0 bases, leaving 18 bases between them. The CDR3 consists of 17 residues.

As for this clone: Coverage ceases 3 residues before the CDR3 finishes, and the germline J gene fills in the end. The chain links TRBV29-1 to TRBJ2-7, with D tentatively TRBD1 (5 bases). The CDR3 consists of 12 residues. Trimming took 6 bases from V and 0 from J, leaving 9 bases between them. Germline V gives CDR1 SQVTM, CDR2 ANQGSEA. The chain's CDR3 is CSVQGSSYEQYF. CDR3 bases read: TGCAGCGTCCAGGGAAGCTCCTACGAG.

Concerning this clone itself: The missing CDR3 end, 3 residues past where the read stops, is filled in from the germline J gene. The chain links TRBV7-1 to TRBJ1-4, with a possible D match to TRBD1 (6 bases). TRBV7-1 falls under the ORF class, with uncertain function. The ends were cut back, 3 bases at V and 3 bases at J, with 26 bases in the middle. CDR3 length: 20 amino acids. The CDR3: CASSSIGGGGGSGANEKLFF. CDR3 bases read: TGTGCCAGCAGCTCGATTGGGGGAGGCGGGGGCTCAGGAGCTAATGAAAAA.

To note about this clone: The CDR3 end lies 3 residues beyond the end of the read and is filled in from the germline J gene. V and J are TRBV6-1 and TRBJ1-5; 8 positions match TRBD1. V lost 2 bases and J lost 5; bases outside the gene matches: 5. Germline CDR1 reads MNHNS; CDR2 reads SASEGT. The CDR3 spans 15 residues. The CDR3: CASSELDRGYQPQHF. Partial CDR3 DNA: TGTGCCAGCAGTGAACTCGACAGGGGTTATCAGCCC.

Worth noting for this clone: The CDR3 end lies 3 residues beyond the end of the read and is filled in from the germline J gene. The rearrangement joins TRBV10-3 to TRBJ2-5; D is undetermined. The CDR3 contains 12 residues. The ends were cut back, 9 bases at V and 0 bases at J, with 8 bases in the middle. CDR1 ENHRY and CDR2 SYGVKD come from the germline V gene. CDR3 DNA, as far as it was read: TGTGCCATAGGGCTGGACCAAGAGACC. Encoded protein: CAIGLDQET. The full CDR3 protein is CAIGLDQETQYF.

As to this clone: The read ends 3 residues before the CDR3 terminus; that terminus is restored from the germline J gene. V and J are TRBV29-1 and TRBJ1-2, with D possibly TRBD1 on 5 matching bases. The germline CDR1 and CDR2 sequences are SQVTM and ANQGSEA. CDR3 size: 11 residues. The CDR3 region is CSVPEGPGYTF. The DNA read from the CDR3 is TGCAGCGTCCCTGAGGGGCCGGGC.

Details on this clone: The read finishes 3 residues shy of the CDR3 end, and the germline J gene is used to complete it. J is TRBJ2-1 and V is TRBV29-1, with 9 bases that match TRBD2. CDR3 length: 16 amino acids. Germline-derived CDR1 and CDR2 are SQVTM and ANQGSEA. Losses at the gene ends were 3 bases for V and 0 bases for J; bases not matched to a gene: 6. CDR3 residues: CSVDGLAGHSYNEQFF. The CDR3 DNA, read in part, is TGCAGCGTTGACGGTCTAGCGGGGCACTCCTACAATGAG.

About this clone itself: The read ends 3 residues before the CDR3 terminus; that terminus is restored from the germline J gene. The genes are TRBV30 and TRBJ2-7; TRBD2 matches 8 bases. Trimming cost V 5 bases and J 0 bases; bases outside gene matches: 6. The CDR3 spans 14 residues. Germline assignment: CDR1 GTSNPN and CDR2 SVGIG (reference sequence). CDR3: CAWYRGGISYEQYF. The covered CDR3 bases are TGTGCCTGGTATCGGGGGGGCATCTCCTACGAG.

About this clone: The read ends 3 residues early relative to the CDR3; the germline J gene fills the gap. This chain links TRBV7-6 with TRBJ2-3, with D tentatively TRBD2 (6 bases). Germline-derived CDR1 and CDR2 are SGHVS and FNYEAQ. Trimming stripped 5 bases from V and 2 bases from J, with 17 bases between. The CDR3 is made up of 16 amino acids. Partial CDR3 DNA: TGTGCCAGCAGCGCGGGGTTCGACTTAGACACAGATACG. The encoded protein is CASSAGFDLDTDT. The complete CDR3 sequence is CASSAGFDLDTDTQYF.

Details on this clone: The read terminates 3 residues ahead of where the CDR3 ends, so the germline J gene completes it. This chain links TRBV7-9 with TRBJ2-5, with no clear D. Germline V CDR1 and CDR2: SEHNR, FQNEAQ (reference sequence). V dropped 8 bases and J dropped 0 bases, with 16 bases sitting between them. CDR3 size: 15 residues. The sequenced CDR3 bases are TGTGCCAGCCAGCGCCCAGACCCGTACCAAGAGACC. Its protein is CASQRPDPYQET. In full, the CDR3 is CASQRPDPYQETQYF.

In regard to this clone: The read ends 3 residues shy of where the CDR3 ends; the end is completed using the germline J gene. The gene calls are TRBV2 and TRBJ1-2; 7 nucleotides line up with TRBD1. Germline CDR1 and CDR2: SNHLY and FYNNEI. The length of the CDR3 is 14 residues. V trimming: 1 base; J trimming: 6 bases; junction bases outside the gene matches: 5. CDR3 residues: CASSEGQGLDGYTF. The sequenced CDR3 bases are TGTGCCAGCAGTGAAGGACAGGGCCTGGATGGC.

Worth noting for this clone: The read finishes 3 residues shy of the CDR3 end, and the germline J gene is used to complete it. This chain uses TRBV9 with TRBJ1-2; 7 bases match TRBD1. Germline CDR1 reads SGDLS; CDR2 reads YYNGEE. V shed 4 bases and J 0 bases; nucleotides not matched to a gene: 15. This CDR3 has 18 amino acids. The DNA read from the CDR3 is TGTGCCAGCAGCTCCCCTAGAGGGGGCGATCAAGCTAACTATGGC. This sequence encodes CASSSPRGGDQANYG. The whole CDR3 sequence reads CASSSPRGGDQANYGYTF.

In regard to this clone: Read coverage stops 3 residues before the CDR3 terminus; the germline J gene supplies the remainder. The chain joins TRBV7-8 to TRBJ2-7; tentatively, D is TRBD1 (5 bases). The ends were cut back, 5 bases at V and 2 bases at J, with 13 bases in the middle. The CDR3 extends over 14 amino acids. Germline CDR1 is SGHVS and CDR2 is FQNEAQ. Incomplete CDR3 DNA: TGTGCCAGCAGCGCAAAAACACAGGCCTACGAG. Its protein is CASSAKTQAYE. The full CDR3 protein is CASSAKTQAYEQYF. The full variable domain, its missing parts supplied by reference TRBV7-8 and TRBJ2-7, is GAGVSQSPRYKVAKRGQDVALRCDPISGHVSLFWYQQALGQGPEFLTYFQNEAQLDKSGLPSDRFFAERPEGSVSTLKIQRTQQEDSAVYLCASSAKTQAYEQYFGPGTRLTVT.

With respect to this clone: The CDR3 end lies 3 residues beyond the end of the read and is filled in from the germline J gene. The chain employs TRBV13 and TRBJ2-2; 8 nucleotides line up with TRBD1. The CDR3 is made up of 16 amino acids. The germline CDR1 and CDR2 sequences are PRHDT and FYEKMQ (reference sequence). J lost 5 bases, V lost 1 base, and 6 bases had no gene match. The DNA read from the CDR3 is TGTGCCAGCAGCTTAGAGCAGGGGGCTGGAACCGGGGAG. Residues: CASSLEQGAGTGE. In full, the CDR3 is CASSLEQGAGTGELFF. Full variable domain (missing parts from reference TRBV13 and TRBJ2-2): AAGVIQSPRHLIKEKRETATLKCYPIPRHDTVYWYQQGPGQDPQFLISFYEKMQSDKGSIPDRFSAQQFSDYHSELNMSSLELGDSALYFCASSLEQGAGTGELFFGEGSRLTVL.

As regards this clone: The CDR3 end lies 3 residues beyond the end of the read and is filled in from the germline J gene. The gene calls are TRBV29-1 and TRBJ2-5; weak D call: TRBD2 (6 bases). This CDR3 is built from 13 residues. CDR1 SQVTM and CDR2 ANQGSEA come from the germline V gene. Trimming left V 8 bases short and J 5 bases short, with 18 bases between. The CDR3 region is CSSRGDLGETQYF. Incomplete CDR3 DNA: TGCAGCTCCCGCGGGGACTTGGGTGAGACC.

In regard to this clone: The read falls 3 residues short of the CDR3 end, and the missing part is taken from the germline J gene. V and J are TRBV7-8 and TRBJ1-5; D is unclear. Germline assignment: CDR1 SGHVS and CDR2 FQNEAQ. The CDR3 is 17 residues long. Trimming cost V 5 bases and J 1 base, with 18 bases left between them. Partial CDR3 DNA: TGTGCCAGCAGCCCCCTGGGCCTACTAGAAAGCAATCAGCCC. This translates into CASSPLGLLESNQP. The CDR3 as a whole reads CASSPLGLLESNQPQHF.

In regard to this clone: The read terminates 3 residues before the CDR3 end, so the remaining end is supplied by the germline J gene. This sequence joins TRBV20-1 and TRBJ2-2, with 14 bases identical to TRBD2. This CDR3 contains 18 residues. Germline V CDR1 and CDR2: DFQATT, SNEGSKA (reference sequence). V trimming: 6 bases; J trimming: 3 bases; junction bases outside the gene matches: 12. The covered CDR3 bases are TGCAGTGCCCCGAGTAGGACTAGCGGGAGGTGGGACACCGGGGAG. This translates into CSAPSRTSGRWDTGE. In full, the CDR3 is CSAPSRTSGRWDTGELFF.

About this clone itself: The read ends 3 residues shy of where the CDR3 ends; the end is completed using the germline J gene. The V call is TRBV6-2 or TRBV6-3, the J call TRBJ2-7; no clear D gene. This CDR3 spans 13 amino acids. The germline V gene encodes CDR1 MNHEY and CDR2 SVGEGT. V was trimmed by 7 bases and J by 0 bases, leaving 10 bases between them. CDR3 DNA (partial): TGTGCCAGCACCCCCGGGTCCTCCTACGAG. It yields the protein CASTPGSSYE. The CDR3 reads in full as CASTPGSSYEQYF.

The sequenced part of the CDR3 DNA is TGCAGCGTTGAAGGAGAGCTAGCGGATTTCACAGATACG. It codes for CSVEGELADFTDT. The entire CDR3 is CSVEGELADFTDTQYF. The chain is built from TRBV29-1 and TRBJ2-3, with 7 bases that match TRBD2. The observed sequence ends 3 residues before the CDR3 terminus, with the missing tail filled in from the germline J gene. V lost 1 base, J lost 2 bases, and 9 bases stayed unmatched. The germline V gene encodes CDR1 SQVTM and CDR2 ANQGSEA. The CDR3 has 16 amino acids.